This T cell receptor (beta chain) was found in a study of breast tumors, draining lymph nodes, adjacent tissues. Axillary draining lymph nodes of breast cancer patients supplied the node samples. This clonotype showed up many times. Its matching antigen is unknown. Study observations and caveats: Luminal-like breast cancer showed significantly greater tumor-nontumor repertoire similarity than basal-like breast cancer did. Tumor T cell lymph node origin was a supported hypothesis, not proven. Tumors had less TCR diversity than lymph nodes, more than nontumor tissue. Findings are consistent with lymph node origin and intratumoral expansion of most tumor T cells.

TCRdb redid the calling of the multiplex PCR reads with MiXCR, one entry per CDR3 protein. Of approximately 100,000 distinct CDR3 sequences listed, about 30% are singletons. Sequencing was carried out using axillary lymph node tissue. This sequence originates from a female donor with breast cancer. Some clones in this sample may be carry-over from other donors' samples.

The CDR3: CSVRTGAWGNTEAFF. DNA of the CDR3: TGCAGCGTCCGGACAGGGGCATGGGGGAACACTGAAGCTTTCTTT. The V gene is TRBV29-1, the J gene TRBJ1-1, with 9 bases matching TRBD1. Germline trimming cut 6 bases from V and 1 base from J; bases unmatched to any gene: 9. Germline V gene data show CDR1 as SQVTM and CDR2 as ANQGSEA. The CDR3 length is 15 residues.